What follows is one TCR beta chain and its context. A few counts support this clone. Its antigen is still unknown. No per-base quality is available; no much larger clone lies one base away. In Seattle, one collaborating source enrolled patients while the infection was active and tracked those patients longitudinally over the course of disease. Collaborating institutions collected whole blood in K2EDTA tubes following their own protocols. For TCRbeta analysis, collaborators shipped samples in one of three forms: frozen whole blood, isolated PBMCs, or DNA extracted from either of those sample types. Deletion took 0 bases off V and 0 bases off J, with a span of 21 bases between the germline ends. CDR3 length: 20 amino acids, cysteine to phenylalanine. Left in the record is the CDR3 DNA by itself, 60 bases read in frame from the first base. Sequences MNHEY (CDR1) and SMNVEV (CDR2) are obtained from the germline V gene (reference sequence).

The sample originates from a study of blood T cell repertoires in COVID-19 (dated by TCRdb to 2018 to 2020). Background for the entire study: Samples covering the acute and convalescent phases of COVID-19 were provided by collaborators in the United States, Italy and Spain. The material from the prospective study consisted of cDNA or gDNA derived from T cells, B-cell-depleted T cells, or PBMCs. Deeply sampled blood TCRbeta repertoires from subjects exposed to, actively infected with, or recovered from COVID-19 were included in the dataset. The repertoires were released in a freely available public database meant as a resource for research on the immune response to SARS-CoV-2. The samples were drawn from two sources: the first 160 participants of the ongoing ImmuneRACE study, and fewer than 1,500 subjects contributed by 6 global collaborators. The sample metadata nearly always contained a de-identified subject ID, COVID-19 status, age in years and sex. Where available, HLA class I and class II types were obtained from metadata supplied by the sample provider rather than from assay-based typing.

The immunoSEQ Assay, a bias-controlled multiplex PCR, was used to amplify TCRbeta CDR3 regions from genomic DNA. In the paper's pipeline: Within the assay, amplification of reference gene primers was used to estimate how many nucleated cells each sample contained. To quantify the absolute abundance of each unique TCRbeta CDR3 rearrangement, sequence reads were collapsed and filtered. For each sample, productive Simpson clonality was calculated as the square root of Simpson's diversity index over productive rearrangements. TCRdb stores this immuneACCESS table with in-frame sequences only. Part of the clones is absent; in the studies checked, under half of the shortfall reflects unresolved V genes, and no reason is known for the rest. The DNA was the basis for D and trimming; V, J and clone size are from that table. For this sample the table gives about 96,000 clones, of which 70% to 90% were detected only once. The top ten clones comprise around 4.3% of the sample.

Paper-wide results and their limitations: Clinical and demographic metadata were provided uncurated, with the amount varying by source and participant.

The sequenced sample was peripheral blood. The clonotype was recovered from a human donor with COVID-19, enrolled during active disease. The donor label of this sample is uncertain. The V and J genes are TRBV27 and TRBJ2-1; no D gene call is confident. The encoded CDR3 is CASSLSNPSGAPNSYNEQFF. The DNA is as follows: TGTGCCAGCAGTTTATCGAACCCTAGTGGCGCGCCTAACTCCTACAATGAGCAGTTCTTC.